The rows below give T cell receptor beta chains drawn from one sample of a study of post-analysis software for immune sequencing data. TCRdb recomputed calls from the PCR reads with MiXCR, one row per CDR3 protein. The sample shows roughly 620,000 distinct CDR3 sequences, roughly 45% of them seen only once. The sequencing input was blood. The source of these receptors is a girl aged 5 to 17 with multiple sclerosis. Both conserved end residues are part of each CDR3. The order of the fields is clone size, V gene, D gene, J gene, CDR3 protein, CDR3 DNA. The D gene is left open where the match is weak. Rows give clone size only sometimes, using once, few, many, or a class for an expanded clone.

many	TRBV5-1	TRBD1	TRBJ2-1	CASSPGTGSDEQFF	TGCGCCAGCAGCCCCGGGACAGGGAGCGATGAGCAGTTCTTC
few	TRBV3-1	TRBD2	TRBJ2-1	CASSPEGLAGDEQFF	TGTGCCAGCAGCCCAGAGGGACTAGCGGGAGATGAGCAGTTCTTC
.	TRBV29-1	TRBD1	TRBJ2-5	CSVQGAEETQYF	TGCAGCGTCCAGGGGGCAGAGGAGACCCAGTACTTC
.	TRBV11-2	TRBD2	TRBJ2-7	CASSPTSGIRYEQYF	TGTGCCAGCAGTCCCACTAGCGGGATACGATACGAGCAGTACTTC
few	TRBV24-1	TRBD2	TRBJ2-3	CATSDPYSGRRADTQYF	TGTGCCACCAGTGACCCTTATAGCGGGAGAAGGGCAGATACGCAGTATTTT
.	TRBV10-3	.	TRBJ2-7	CAISVSSLGRYEQYF	TGTGCCATCAGTGTGTCGTCCCTAGGAAGATACGAGCAGTACTTC
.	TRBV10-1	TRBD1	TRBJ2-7	CASSDSVGQGASEQYF	TGCGCCAGCAGTGATTCCGTAGGACAGGGGGCGTCCGAGCAGTACTTC
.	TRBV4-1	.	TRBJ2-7	CASSQAGTAYSYEQYF	TGCGCCAGCAGCCAAGCCGGGACTGCTTACTCCTACGAGCAGTACTTC
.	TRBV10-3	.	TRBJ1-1	CAISESGRMNTEAFF	TGTGCCATCAGTGAGTCCGGCAGGATGAACACTGAAGCTTTCTTT
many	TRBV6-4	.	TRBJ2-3	CASSRGRTSTDTQYF	TGTGCCAGCAGTCGCGGACGGACTAGCACAGATACGCAGTATTTT
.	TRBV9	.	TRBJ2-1	CASSIGTYPYNEQFF	TGTGCCAGCAGCATCGGGACTTACCCCTACAATGAGCAGTTCTTC
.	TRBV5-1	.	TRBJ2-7	CASSFKPGALGEQYF	TGCGCCAGCAGCTTTAAACCCGGGGCCCTCGGCGAGCAGTACTTC
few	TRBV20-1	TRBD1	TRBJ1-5	CSARGTGYSNQPQHF	TGCAGTGCTAGGGGGACAGGCTATAGCAATCAGCCCCAGCATTTT
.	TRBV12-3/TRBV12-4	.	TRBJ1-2	CASSSRWDTGSGYTF	TGTGCCAGCAGTTCCCGATGGGACACCGGGAGTGGCTACACCTTC
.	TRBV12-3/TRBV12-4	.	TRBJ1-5	CASSYQRDQPQHF	TGTGCCAGCAGTTACCAACGGGATCAGCCCCAGCATTTT
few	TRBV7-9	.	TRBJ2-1	CASTRTRGNEQFF	TGTGCCAGCACCAGGACAAGAGGCAATGAGCAGTTCTTC
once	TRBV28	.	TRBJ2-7	CASSRKGQQYF	TGTGCCAGCAGCCGAAAGGGGCAGCAGTACTTC
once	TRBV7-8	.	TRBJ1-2	CASSLSRSGSNYGYTF	TGTGCCAGCAGCTTATCCCGCAGTGGATCTAACTATGGCTACACCTTC
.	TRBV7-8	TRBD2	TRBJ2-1	CASTRFTGGFFNEQFF	TGTGCCAGCACCAGGTTTACGGGGGGATTTTTCAATGAGCAGTTCTTC
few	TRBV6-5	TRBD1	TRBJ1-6	CASSYSPYRGHNSPLHF	TGTGCCAGCAGTTACTCCCCTTACAGGGGGCATAATTCACCCCTCCACTTT
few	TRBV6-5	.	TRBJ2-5	CASSYSPRPGLAQETQYF	TGTGCCAGCAGTTACTCGCCCCGGCCAGGCCTAGCGCAAGAGACCCAGTACTTC
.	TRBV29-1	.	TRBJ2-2	CSVEELESTGELFF	TGCAGCGTTGAAGAGCTGGAATCCACCGGGGAGCTGTTTTTT
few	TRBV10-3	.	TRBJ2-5	CAISELRTQETQYF	TGTGCCATCAGTGAGTTGCGGACCCAAGAGACCCAGTACTTC
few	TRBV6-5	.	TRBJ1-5	CASSPLQGRKPQHF	TGTGCCAGCAGTCCCCTACAGGGCAGAAAGCCCCAGCATTTT
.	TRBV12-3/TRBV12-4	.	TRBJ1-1	CASGIGQKTFF	TGTGCCAGCGGGATAGGACAGAAAACTTTCTTT
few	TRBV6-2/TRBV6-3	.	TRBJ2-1	CASSPPAALSYNEQFF	TGTGCCAGCAGTCCTCCCGCGGCTCTCTCCTACAATGAGCAGTTCTTC
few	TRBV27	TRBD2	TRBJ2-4	CASSLSPGLAGWGAKNIQYF	TGTGCCAGCAGTTTATCCCCGGGACTAGCGGGGTGGGGGGCCAAAAACATTCAGTACTTC
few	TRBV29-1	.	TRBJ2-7	CSVETGASYEQYF	TGCAGCGTTGAGACAGGCGCCTCCTACGAGCAGTACTTC
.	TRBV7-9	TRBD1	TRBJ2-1	CASSRDRVEQFF	TGTGCCAGCAGCAGGGACAGGGTTGAGCAGTTCTTC
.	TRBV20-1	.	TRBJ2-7	CSASKGAGEQYF	TGCAGTGCTTCCAAAGGGGCGGGCGAGCAGTACTTC
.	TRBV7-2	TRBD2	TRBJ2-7	CASSLSTSGGRSSYEQYF	TGTGCCAGCAGCTTATCGACTAGCGGGGGGAGGAGCTCCTACGAGCAGTACTTC
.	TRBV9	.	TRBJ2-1	CASSVEGVPNEQFF	TGTGCCAGCAGCGTAGAAGGAGTCCCCAATGAGCAGTTCTTC
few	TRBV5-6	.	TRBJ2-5	CASSLDRSETQYF	TGTGCCAGCAGCTTGGACAGGAGCGAGACCCAGTACTTC
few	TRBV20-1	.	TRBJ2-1	CSAVPRAVSSYNEQFF	TGCAGTGCTGTCCCCCGAGCGGTTAGCTCCTACAATGAGCAGTTCTTC
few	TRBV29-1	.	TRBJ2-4	CSVRTGLGQQYF	TGCAGCGTTCGGACTGGGCTGGGGCAGCAGTACTTC
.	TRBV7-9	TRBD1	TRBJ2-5	CASSRGGVEETQYF	TGTGCCAGCAGCCGAGGGGGCGTTGAAGAGACCCAGTACTTC
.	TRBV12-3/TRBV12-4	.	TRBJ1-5	CATTYGSSSQPQHF	TGTGCCACCACCTACGGGTCCTCAAGTCAGCCCCAGCATTTT
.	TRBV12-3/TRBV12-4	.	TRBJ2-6	CASSWPLGGANVLTF	TGTGCCAGCAGTTGGCCCCTTGGGGGGGCCAACGTCCTGACTTTC
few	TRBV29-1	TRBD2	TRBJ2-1	CSSGGDYNEQFF	TGCAGTTCGGGGGGGGACTACAATGAGCAGTTCTTC
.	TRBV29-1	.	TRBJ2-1	CSVEGFFPQSSYNEQFF	TGCAGCGTAGAGGGGTTCTTTCCACAGAGCTCCTACAATGAGCAGTTCTTC
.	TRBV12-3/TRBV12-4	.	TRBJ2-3	CASSPDYTDTQYF	TGTGCCAGCAGCCCCGATTACACAGATACGCAGTATTTT
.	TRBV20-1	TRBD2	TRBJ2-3	CSAKLAADTQYF	TGCAGTGCCAAACTAGCGGCAGATACGCAGTATTTT
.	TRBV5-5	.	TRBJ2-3	CASSGGQWGADTQYF	TGTGCCAGCAGCGGAGGACAGTGGGGGGCAGATACGCAGTATTTT
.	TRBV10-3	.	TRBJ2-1	CAISTDWYNEQFF	TGTGCCATCAGTACAGACTGGTACAATGAGCAGTTCTTC
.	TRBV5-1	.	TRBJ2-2	CASSLADTGELFF	TGCGCCAGCAGCTTGGCGGACACCGGGGAGCTGTTTTTT
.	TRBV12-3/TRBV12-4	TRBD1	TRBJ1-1	CASSLAGRQGENTEAFF	TGTGCCAGCAGTTTAGCGGGCCGGCAGGGGGAGAACACTGAAGCTTTCTTT
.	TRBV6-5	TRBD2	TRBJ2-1	CASSFVRVSGSTWDEQFF	TGTGCCAGCAGTTTCGTCCGGGTTAGCGGGAGTACTTGGGATGAGCAGTTCTTC
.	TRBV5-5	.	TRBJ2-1	CASSPEEGAVPFF	TGCGCCAGCAGCCCGGAGGAGGGCGCGGTTCCGTTCTTC
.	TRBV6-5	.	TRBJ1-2	CASIRTWRGGYTF	TGTGCCAGCATTAGGACCTGGAGAGGGGGCTACACCTTC
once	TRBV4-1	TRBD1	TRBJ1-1	CASSQVGTGKTEAFF	TGCGCCAGCAGCCAAGTGGGGACAGGGAAGACTGAAGCTTTCTTT
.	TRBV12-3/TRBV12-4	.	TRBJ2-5	CASSGRLAPETQYF	TGTGCCAGCAGCGGTAGGCTAGCTCCCGAGACCCAGTACTTC
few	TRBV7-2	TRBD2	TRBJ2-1	CASSLELAQGNEQFF	TGTGCCAGCAGCTTAGAACTAGCGCAGGGCAATGAGCAGTTCTTC
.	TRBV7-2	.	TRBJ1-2	CASSFGLGEGYTF	TGTGCCAGCAGCTTCGGTCTGGGGGAGGGCTACACCTTC
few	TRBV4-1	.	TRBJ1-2	CASSRQYRVIDYGYTF	TGCGCCAGCAGCCGACAATACAGGGTAATCGACTATGGCTACACCTTC
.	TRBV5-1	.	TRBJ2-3	CASSLPGGDTDTQYF	TGCGCCAGCAGCCTACCTGGAGGAGACACAGATACGCAGTATTTT
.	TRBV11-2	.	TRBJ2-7	CASSSGPLYEQYF	TGTGCCAGCAGCTCCGGACCCCTCTACGAGCAGTACTTC
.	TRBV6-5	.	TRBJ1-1	CASSNPGAFAEAFF	TGTGCCAGCAGTAATCCCGGGGCTTTTGCTGAAGCTTTCTTT
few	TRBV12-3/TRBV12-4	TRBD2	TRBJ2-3	CASSLNGGRGTDTQYF	TGTGCCAGCAGTTTAAACGGCGGGAGAGGCACAGATACGCAGTATTTT
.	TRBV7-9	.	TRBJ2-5	CASSLMGETQYF	TGTGCCAGCAGCTTAATGGGGGAGACCCAGTACTTC